This is a list of T cell receptor beta chains from one sample in a study of blood T cells in healthy people across ages. Each CDR3 protein gets one entry after TCRdb re-called the 5' RACE reads with MiXCR. The sample holds about 1,800,000 distinct CDR3 sequences, over 25% seen once. The material sequenced was blood. Every receptor here comes from a woman in her 30s in good health. Both conserved end residues are part of each CDR3. The D gene is left open where the match is weak. Size is omitted from some rows. Given values are once, few, many or a class for expanded clones.

DNA	CDR3	size	D	J	V
TGTGCCAGCAGCATAGCAAGGGGGATTGATCAGCCCCAGCATTTT	CASSIARGIDQPQHF	.	.	TRBJ1-5	TRBV7-2
TGCAGCGTTGTGTTACAGGGGGAAGGAAACACCATATATTTT	CSVVLQGEGNTIYF	.	TRBD1	TRBJ1-3	TRBV29-1
TGTGCCAGCAGTTTAGGGAATTTTAACTATGGCTACACCTTC	CASSLGNFNYGYTF	few	.	TRBJ1-2	TRBV6-2/TRBV6-3
TGTGCCGGCAGTGAAGCAGGAGGGGCTTATGGCTACACCTTC	CAGSEAGGAYGYTF	.	.	TRBJ1-2	TRBV6-1
TGCAGTGCTAGAGACCGGGACACCGGGCATGGCTACACCTTC	CSARDRDTGHGYTF	.	.	TRBJ1-2	TRBV20-1
TGTGCTAGTGCCAATTTAGGTAGCGGCTCCTACGAGCAGTACTTC	CASANLGSGSYEQYF	many	.	TRBJ2-7	TRBV12-5
TGCGCCAGCAGCTTGAGGGTGACTAGCGGCTACGAGCAGTACTTC	CASSLRVTSGYEQYF	.	TRBD2	TRBJ2-7	TRBV5-1
TGCGCCAGCAGTGATAGCGGGGGAGGCCGGAATGAGCAGTTCTTC	CASSDSGGGRNEQFF	few	TRBD2	TRBJ2-1	TRBV10-1
TGCGCCAGCAGCCAAGATCATGGACAGTCCCACGAGCAGTACTTC	CASSQDHGQSHEQYF	few	.	TRBJ2-7	TRBV4-1
TGTGCCAGCACCCTTGAAGGGTACGGGGAGCTGTTTTTT	CASTLEGYGELFF	once	.	TRBJ2-2	TRBV12-3/TRBV12-4
TGTGCCAGCAGCCCAGGGGGAACTAGCGGGGTACCAGAGACCCAGTACTTC	CASSPGGTSGVPETQYF	.	TRBD2	TRBJ2-5	TRBV7-3
TGTGCCAGCAGCGTCAGGGGGGATCTAGGCAATGAGCAGTTCTTC	CASSVRGDLGNEQFF	many	.	TRBJ2-1	TRBV9
TGCAGCGTTGAGCTAGCGGGAGGGCCCAGGGAGACCCAGTACTTC	CSVELAGGPRETQYF	many	TRBD2	TRBJ2-5	TRBV29-1
TGTGCCAGCAGCTTAGGGGAAACCTCCTACGAGCAGTACTTC	CASSLGETSYEQYF	.	.	TRBJ2-7	TRBV7-2
TGTGCCAGCAGAAAATCTAGCGTTCACAATGAGCAGTTCTTC	CASRKSSVHNEQFF	few	.	TRBJ2-1	TRBV7-2
TGCAGTGCTACCTTGCCCGGGCCAGGGACCCAGTACTTC	CSATLPGPGTQYF	.	.	TRBJ2-5	TRBV20-1
TGTGCCAGCAGCCCGACTAAGGACGGGGATGAGCAGTTCTTC	CASSPTKDGDEQFF	.	.	TRBJ2-1	TRBV9
TGTGCCAGCAGTTTTTCGGGGAGACTTTCAGGCCCCTACGAGCAGTACTTC	CASSFSGRLSGPYEQYF	few	.	TRBJ2-7	TRBV12-3/TRBV12-4
TGTGCCAGCAGCTTCGACAAACCCTACGAGCAGTACTTC	CASSFDKPYEQYF	many	.	TRBJ2-7	TRBV7-2
TGTGCCGTCCGACAAGATGGCTCCTACAATGAGCAGTTCTTC	CAVRQDGSYNEQFF	many	.	TRBJ2-1	TRBV10-3
TGTGCCAGCAGCCAGACAGGGGGGCAGTACTTC	CASSQTGGQYF	few	TRBD1	TRBJ2-4	TRBV12-3/TRBV12-4
TGTGCCAGCCGGATCGGGGGAGGGGAGCAGTTCTTC	CASRIGGGEQFF	.	TRBD2	TRBJ2-1	TRBV3-1
TGTGCCAGCAGCCAAGACAGGGACACTGAAGCTTTCTTT	CASSQDRDTEAFF	.	TRBD1	TRBJ1-1	TRBV7-9
TGCAGTGCTAGGGGGACTAGCGGGAGATATGACGAGCAGTACTTC	CSARGTSGRYDEQYF	.	TRBD2	TRBJ2-7	TRBV20-1
TGTGCTAGTGTCACAACGAGGGTTTATGGCTACACCTTC	CASVTTRVYGYTF	once	.	TRBJ1-2	TRBV12-5
TGTGCCAGCAGCTACGGGACCGCGGGTTCAGAGACCCAGTACTTC	CASSYGTAGSETQYF	.	.	TRBJ2-5	TRBV7-6
TGTGCCAGCAAAGGGTCGGGCGAGGACGAGCAGTACTTC	CASKGSGEDEQYF	.	.	TRBJ2-7	TRBV27
TGTGCCAGCAGCCAAGAGAGGGGGCTGAGCACGGATACGCAGTATTTT	CASSQERGLSTDTQYF	once	TRBD1	TRBJ2-3	TRBV14
TGTGCCAGCAGCATGGGACTAGCGGGGGTGGGAGAGACCCAGTACTTC	CASSMGLAGVGETQYF	.	TRBD2	TRBJ2-5	TRBV7-2
TGTGCCAGCAGTGAAGGTCAGGGCACAGGGTATTTT	CASSEGQGTGYF	.	.	TRBJ2-3	TRBV6-1